This T cell receptor (beta chain) was obtained from a study of response to subunit inactivated influenza vaccine (dated by TCRdb to the late 2010s). Looking at the study overall: The study used deep quantitative T cell receptor repertoire profiling to track responses to a trivalent subunit inactivated influenza vaccine.

The CDR3 sequence holds 13 residues, the cysteine and phenylalanine included. Solely the CDR3 DNA is kept, with 39 bases framed from the first base. Looking up the germline V gene (reference sequence) yields CDR1 GTSNPN and CDR2 SVGIG. The junction carries 12 bases between V and J, which are trimmed by 2 bases and 7 bases respectively. General study outcomes and caveats: The authors suggested that each seasonal influenza vaccination may recruit only a limited number of new T cells.

The library was produced with RT-PCR. Sequencing instrument: Illumina HiSeq 2500. Starting from the raw public reads, TCRdb applied fastp trimming at Q25, assembled clones with MiXCR and retained in-frame beta chains. Each CDR3 protein gets just one entry, which takes the most common genes and DNA from the rows behind it. This sample holds about 530,000 distinct CDR3 sequences; over 9.5% were observed only once. Jointly, the top ten make up 10% of the sample. On this clonotype itself: The antigen it binds to is not known. Base qualities are not recorded, but no much larger clone differs from it by a single base.

The clonotype was recovered from a man aged 50-59 years who received an inactivated influenza vaccine. Donor details come from another sample of the same person, matched by shared clones. Sequences were derived from PBMCs from blood, sampled on the day of vaccination. The chain is assembled from TRBV30 and TRBJ2-1; the D gene cannot be named for sure. The sequence in DNA is TGTGCCTGGAGTACCATAGGATTTAATGAGCAGTTCTTC. It translates to CAWSTIGFNEQFF.